Here is one T cell receptor (beta chain) with its context. Its target is unknown. The data stem from a study of cytomegalovirus exposure and HLA in healthy donors. CDR1 is SGHVS and CDR2 is FNYEAQ in the germline V gene. With V trimmed by 5 bases and J by 8 bases, 9 bases remained unmatched. The CDR3 loop spans 15 amino acids. Findings of the study overall: Presence/absence analyses rested on an assumption that sequencing depth was roughly uniform across donors.

It was with 60 Vbeta and 13 Jbeta primers that the PCR ran. The method was immunoSEQ multiplex PCR; TCRdb's version includes in-frame clones alone and lacks a portion of them. The top ten hold roughly 2.5% of the sample, which has tens of thousands of clones, around four fifths seen once. Source material: PBMCs. This rearrangement joins TRBV7-6 to TRBJ2-1, with 10 bases that match TRBD1. The source is a man younger than 40 in good health and CMV-seronegative. CDR3: CASSLRDRGWDEQFF. The CDR3 DNA reads TGTGCCAGCAGCCTCCGGGACAGGGGTTGGGATGAGCAGTTCTTC.